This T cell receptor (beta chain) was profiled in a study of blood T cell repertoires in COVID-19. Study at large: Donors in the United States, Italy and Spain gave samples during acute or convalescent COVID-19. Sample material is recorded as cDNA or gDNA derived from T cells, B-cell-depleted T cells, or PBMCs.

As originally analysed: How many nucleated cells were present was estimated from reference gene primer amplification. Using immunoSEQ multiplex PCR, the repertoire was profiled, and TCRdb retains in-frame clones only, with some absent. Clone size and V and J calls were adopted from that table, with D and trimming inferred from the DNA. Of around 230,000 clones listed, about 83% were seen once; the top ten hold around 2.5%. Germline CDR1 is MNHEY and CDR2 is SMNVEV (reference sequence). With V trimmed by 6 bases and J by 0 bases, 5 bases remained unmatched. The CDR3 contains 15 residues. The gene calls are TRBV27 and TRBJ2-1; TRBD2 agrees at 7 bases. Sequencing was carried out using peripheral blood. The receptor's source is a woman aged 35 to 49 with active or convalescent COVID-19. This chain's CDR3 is CASRRKRDSYNEQFF. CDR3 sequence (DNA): TGTGCCAGCAGACGAAAGCGGGACTCCTACAATGAGCAGTTCTTC.